This T cell receptor (beta chain) was recorded in a study of CD8 T cells in ankylosing spondylitis. Study results and limitations: Made up of eight or nine highly homologous variants, a TCR beta motif appeared characteristic of ankylosing spondylitis blood.

TCRdb ran MiXCR on the 5' RACE reads and lists one entry per CDR3 protein. The sample has 150,000 to 200,000 distinct CDR3 sequences; more than 9% are singletons. Trimming removed 8 bases from V and 2 bases from J; junction bases left unmatched: 8. Germline V gene sequence: CDR1 MNHNS, CDR2 SASEGT. The CDR3 runs 14 residues. This clonotype was counted between two and nine times. Its antigen is still unknown. Source material: blood, either unsorted or a sorted T cell fraction (not recorded which). The rearrangement uses TRBV6-1 and TRBJ2-7, with 8 bases that match TRBD2. The sequence was collected from a male donor with ankylosing spondylitis or in good health (not recorded which). This CDR3 reads CASRRGSGAYEQYF. CDR3 coding DNA: TGTGCCAGCCGAAGAGGTAGCGGGGCCTACGAGCAGTACTTC.